The 22 T cell receptor beta chains in this list originate from one sample, sequenced in a study of shared clonotypes between healthy human individuals. Assay: immunoSEQ multiplex PCR; the TCRdb copy retains only in-frame clones and omits some. In the table there are around 1 million clones, about 80% of which are singletons. The sample taken for sequencing was memory CD4+ T cells sorted from blood. Subset given: CD45RA-negative fraction. All receptors come from a man aged 18 to 29 in good health.

The CDR3 region has the DNA TGCAGCGTTGAAGATGGGGGGCTGGCTGAAGCTTTCTTT. Its translation: CSVEDGGLAEAFF. The rearrangement uses TRBV29-1 and TRBJ1-1; possible D gene TRBD1, 6 bases. The germline CDR1 and CDR2 sequences are SQVTM and ANQGSEA. The CDR3 extends over 13 amino acids. The V end was cut by 0 bases, the J end by 6 bases, with 11 bases between.

V is TRBV27 and J is TRBJ2-3, with a possible D match to TRBD2 (5 bases). This CDR3 is built from 14 residues. Germline-derived CDR1 and CDR2 are MNHEY and SMNVEV (reference sequence). Trimming left V 5 bases short and J 7 bases short, with 16 bases between. This CDR3 reads CASSGRARGNTQYF. CDR3 in DNA: TGTGCCAGCAGTGGCCGGGCCCGAGGGAATACGCAGTATTTT.

This clone showed up just a few times. The V and J genes are TRBV9 and TRBJ2-1, with no clear D. This CDR3 comprises 13 residues. Trimming took off 0 bases at V and 4 bases at J, with 5 bases between the two ends. Germline assignment: CDR1 SGDLS and CDR2 YYNGEE. The CDR3 DNA reads TGTGCCAGCAGCGTAGAAGGTTACAATGAGCAGTTCTTC. Translated, it gives CASSVEGYNEQFF.

This clone was counted a few times. The V gene is TRBV27, the J gene TRBJ1-4; possible D gene TRBD1, 6 bases. The CDR3 has 14 residues. Germline V gene data show CDR1 as MNHEY and CDR2 as SMNVEV (reference sequence). Trimming pared 6 bases from V and 5 bases from J, leaving 13 bases between. The CDR3 bases are TGTGCCAGCAGGAGGCCGGGACAAAATGAAAAACTGTTTTTT. Residues: CASRRPGQNEKLFF. The full variable domain, with the rest looked up from reference TRBV27 and TRBJ1-4, is EAQVTQNPRYLITVTGKKLTVTCSQNMNHEYMSWYRQDPGLGLRQIYYSMNVEVTDKGDVPEGYKVSRKEKRNFPLILESPSPNQTSLYFCASRRPGQNEKLFFGSGTQLSVL.

This clone appeared once. V and J are TRBV9 and TRBJ2-2; 8 nucleotides match TRBD2. J was trimmed by 1 base and V by 1 base; bases with no gene match: 3. CDR3 length equals 16 residues. Germline assignment: CDR1 SGDLS and CDR2 YYNGEE. The DNA of the CDR3 is TGTGCCAGCAGCGTATTTAGCGGGATGAACACCGGGGAGCTGTTTTTT. Encoded protein: CASSVFSGMNTGELFF.

This clone is a singleton in its sample. Its ends do not fully match the called genes, so a read error is possible. This chain connects TRBV7-7 to TRBJ2-2; 8 nucleotides match TRBD2. The CDR3 is 18 amino acids. Germline CDR1 reads SSHAT; CDR2 reads FNYEAQ (reference sequence). CDR3 bases: TGTGCTAGCAGCCCACGAGCGGCGGGGGCGGGAGGCACCGGGGAGCTGTTTTTT. It encodes CASSPRAAGAGGTGELFF.

This chain connects TRBV19 to TRBJ2-2; 7 bases map to TRBD1. The CDR3 has 16 amino acids. The J segment lost 1 base and the V segment lost 6 bases, leaving 8 bases of the junction unmatched. The germline CDR1 and CDR2 sequences are LNHDA and SQIVND (reference sequence). The CDR3 protein is CASRTTGALNTGELFF. The CDR3 region has the DNA TGTGCCAGTAGGACAACAGGGGCATTGAACACCGGGGAGCTGTTTTTT.

The chain couples TRBV7-2 to TRBJ1-1; D unresolved. Trimming removed 1 base from V and 4 bases from J, with 4 bases in between. The CDR3 is 12 amino acids. Per the germline V gene, CDR1 is SGHTA and CDR2 is FQGNSA. CDR3 in DNA: TGTGCCAGCAGCTTAGGGACCACTGAAGCTTTCTTT. As protein: CASSLGTTEAFF.

This clone was seen more than once but under ten times. The V gene is TRBV5-1, the J gene TRBJ1-2; D is unresolved. Between the trimmed V and J ends, which lost 0 bases and 4 bases, there was a span of 10 bases. The CDR3 has 14 amino acids. Per the germline V gene, CDR1 is SGHRS and CDR2 is YFSETQ. This CDR3 reads CASSLGEAIYGYTF. CDR3 in DNA: TGCGCCAGCAGCTTGGGGGAAGCCATCTATGGCTACACCTTC.

J is TRBJ2-5 and V is TRBV5-4, with D uncertain. V was clipped by 0 bases and J by 4 bases, with 10 bases between them. The CDR3 has 14 amino acids. Per germline, CDR1 SGHNT and CDR2 YYREEE (reference sequence). The CDR3 nucleotides read TGTGCCAGCAGCTTGGAAAGGGTTCGAGAGACCCAGTACTTC. Its protein product is CASSLERVRETQYF.

As regards this clone: Other DNA sequences of this sample code for an identical CDR3. V is TRBV5-1 and J is TRBJ2-2; weak D call: TRBD2 (6 bases). This CDR3 comprises 15 residues. The V gene lost 2 bases and the J gene lost 2 bases, with 10 bases spanning the gap. CDR1 SGHRS and CDR2 YFSETQ come from the germline V gene. Here the CDR3 reads CASSLSGGNTGELFF. CDR3 nucleotide sequence: TGCGCCAGCAGCTTATCCGGGGGAAACACCGGGGAGCTGTTTTTT.

This clone is a singleton in its sample. The V and J genes are TRBV14 and TRBJ2-7; TRBD1 is a possible D gene (6 bases). CDR3 length: 16 residues. With 4 bases removed from V and 6 bases from J, the gap between germline ends came to 22 bases. Germline V gives CDR1 SGHDN, CDR2 FVKESK. The CDR3 coding sequence is TGTGCCAGCAGCCGCATCAGCCCACACCAAGGGGGCGAGCAGTACTTC. This codes for CASSRISPHQGGEQYF.

This clone has only one observation. J is TRBJ2-7 and V is TRBV14; D unresolved. Per the germline V gene, CDR1 is SGHDN and CDR2 is FVKESK. This CDR3 region has 14 residues. Trimming shortened V by 4 bases and J by 0 bases, and 10 bases separated the two germline ends. The CDR3 DNA reads TGTGCCAGCAGCCCCACAGTGAGCTCCTACGAGCAGTACTTC. This codes for CASSPTVSSYEQYF.

The J gene is TRBJ1-2, the V gene TRBV27, with 8 bases fitting TRBD1. Germline V gene data show CDR1 as MNHEY and CDR2 as SMNVEV (reference sequence). The CDR3 spans 13 residues. With 6 bases clipped from V and 8 bases from J, the junction kept 8 bases outside the gene matches. DNA for the CDR3: TGTGCCAGCAGCCCAGACAGGGGAGGGGGCTACACCTTC. It specifies CASSPDRGGGYTF.

This clone was observed once. The chain employs TRBV28 and TRBJ2-2, with 11 nucleotides matching TRBD2. J was trimmed by 4 bases and V by 8 bases; bases with no gene match: 12. The germline V gene has CDR1 MDHEN and CDR2 SYDVKM. CDR3 length: 17 amino acids. CDR3 sequence: CASHHSGGAGGTGELFF. CDR3 sequence (DNA): TGTGCCAGCCACCATAGCGGGGGGGCCGGTGGCACCGGGGAGCTGTTTTTT. The complete variable domain, with remaining parts taken from reference TRBV28 and TRBJ2-2, reads DVKVTQSSRYLVKRTGEKVFLECVQDMDHENMFWYRQDPGLGLRLIYFSYDVKMKEKGDIPEGYSVSREKKERFSLILESASTNQTSMYLCASHHSGGAGGTGELFFGEGSRLTVL.

The chain couples TRBV29-1 to TRBJ2-2; D gene ambiguous. Trimming left V 5 bases short and J 2 bases short, with 3 bases between. Germline-derived CDR1 and CDR2 are SQVTM and ANQGSEA. The CDR3 covers 11 residues. The CDR3 is CSVYNTGELFF. The CDR3, as DNA: TGCAGCGTTTATAACACCGGGGAGCTGTTTTTT.

This clone occurred a few times. The V call is TRBV10-3, the J call TRBJ2-3; 10 nucleotides align to TRBD2. Germline-derived CDR1 and CDR2 are ENHRY and SYGVKD. The V segment lost 0 bases and the J segment 4 bases; nucleotides outside the gene matches: 7. This CDR3 is built from 17 residues. The CDR3 DNA follows: TGTGCCATCAGTGAGTCGAGAGCTAGCGGGAGAGCAGATACGCAGTATTTT. It yields the protein CAISESRASGRADTQYF.

J is TRBJ2-1 and V is TRBV18; unclear D gene. This CDR3 has 16 amino acids. V lost 2 bases to trimming and J lost 9 bases, with 20 bases between them. Germline V CDR1 and CDR2: KGHSH, LQKENI. CDR3 sequence: CASSPAAPSVDGEQFF. CDR3 nucleotide sequence: TGTGCCAGCTCACCAGCGGCCCCTTCGGTGGACGGTGAGCAGTTCTTC.

With respect to this clone: The sample holds other DNA sequences that translate to the same CDR3. The chain combines TRBV5-1 with TRBJ1-5, with 8 nucleotides matching TRBD1. The CDR3 runs 14 residues. CDR1 is SGHRS, CDR2 YFSETQ, per germline. V lost 4 bases, J lost 6 bases, and 6 bases stayed unmatched. The CDR3 bases are TGCGCCAGCAGCCCAGGACAGGGAGGTCAGCCCCAGCATTTT. It translates to CASSPGQGGQPQHF. Looking up the rest from reference TRBV5-1 and TRBJ1-5 gives the full variable domain: KAGVTQTPRYLIKTRGQQVTLSCSPISGHRSVSWYQQTPGQGLQFLFEYFSETQRNKGNFPGRFSGRQFSNSRSEMNVSTLELGDSALYLCASSPGQGGQPQHFGDGTRLSIL.

The chain employs TRBV4-3 and TRBJ1-5; D gene unclear. In germline, CDR1 is LGHNA, CDR2 YSLEER. The CDR3 loop spans 15 amino acids. V was trimmed by 0 bases and J by 0 bases, leaving 6 bases between them. The CDR3, as DNA: TGCGCCAGCAGCCAAGATACCAATAGCAATCAGCCCCAGCATTTT. Residues: CASSQDTNSNQPQHF.

The chain joins TRBV5-6 to TRBJ1-2; perhaps TRBD1 as D (5 bases). This CDR3 comprises 11 residues. CDR1 is SGHDT, CDR2 YYEEEE, per germline. The germline V and J ends were trimmed by 4 bases and 12 bases, with 13 bases remaining between them. CDR3 protein: CASSAGFYDTF. Here the CDR3 DNA reads TGTGCCAGCAGCGCAGGGTTTTACGACACCTTC.

This clone was picked up a small number of times. The rearrangement uses TRBV5-1 and TRBJ2-2; D not certain. This CDR3 comprises 15 residues. V was shortened by 3 bases and J by 1 base, with 10 bases between the two germline ends. Germline CDR1 reads SGHRS; CDR2 reads YFSETQ. CDR3 region: CASSSGRKNTGELFF. The DNA for the CDR3 is TGCGCCAGCAGCTCCGGACGGAAGAACACCGGGGAGCTGTTTTTT.